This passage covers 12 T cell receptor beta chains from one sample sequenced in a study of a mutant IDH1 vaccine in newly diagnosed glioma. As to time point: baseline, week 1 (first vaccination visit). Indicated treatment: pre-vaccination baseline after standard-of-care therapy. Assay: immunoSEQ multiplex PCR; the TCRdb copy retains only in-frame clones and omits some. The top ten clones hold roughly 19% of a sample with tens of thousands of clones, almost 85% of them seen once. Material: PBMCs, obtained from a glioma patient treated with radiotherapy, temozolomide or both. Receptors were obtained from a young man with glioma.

CDR3 residues: CASLLRGRPSETQYF. CDR3 in DNA: TGTGCCAGCTTACTCCGGGGACGACCGTCGGAGACCCAGTACTTC. The genes are TRBV6-1 and TRBJ2-5; D could derive from TRBD1 or TRBD2 (5 bases each). The CDR3 runs 15 residues. Trimming removed 8 bases at V and 5 bases at J, with 21 bases between. Germline V gene lookup returns CDR1 MNHNS and CDR2 SASEGT.

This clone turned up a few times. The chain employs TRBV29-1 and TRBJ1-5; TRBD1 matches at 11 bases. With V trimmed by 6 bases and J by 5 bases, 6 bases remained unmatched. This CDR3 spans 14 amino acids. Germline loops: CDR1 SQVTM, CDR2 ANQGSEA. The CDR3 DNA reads TGCAGCGTCCGGACAGGGGGCTTTGATCAGCCCCAGCATTTT. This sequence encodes CSVRTGGFDQPQHF.

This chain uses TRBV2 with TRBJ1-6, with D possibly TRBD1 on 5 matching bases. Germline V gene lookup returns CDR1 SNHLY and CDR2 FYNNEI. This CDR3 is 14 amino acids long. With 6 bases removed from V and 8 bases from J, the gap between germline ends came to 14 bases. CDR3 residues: CASRKGLGDSPLHF. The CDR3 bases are TGTGCCAGCAGGAAGGGACTAGGTGATTCACCCCTCCACTTT.

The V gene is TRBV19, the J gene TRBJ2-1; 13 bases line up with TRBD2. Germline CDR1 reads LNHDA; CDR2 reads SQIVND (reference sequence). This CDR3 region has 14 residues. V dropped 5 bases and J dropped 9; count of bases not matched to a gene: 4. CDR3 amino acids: CASSLTSGRGEQFF. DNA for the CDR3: TGTGCCAGTAGTTTAACTAGCGGGAGGGGTGAGCAGTTCTTC.

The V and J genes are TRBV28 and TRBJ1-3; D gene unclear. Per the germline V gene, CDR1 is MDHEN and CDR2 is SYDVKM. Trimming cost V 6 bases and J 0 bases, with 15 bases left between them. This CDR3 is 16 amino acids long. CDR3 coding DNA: TGTGCCAGCAGCCTTTATTTGAGGACCTCTGGAAACACCATATATTTT. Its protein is CASSLYLRTSGNTIYF.

This CDR3 reads CASSPLGRGSYEQYF. CDR3 bases: TGTGCCAGCAGCCCCCTAGGGCGGGGGTCCTACGAGCAGTACTTC. V usage is TRBV9 and J usage is TRBJ2-7; 7 positions match TRBD2. Germline V gene sequence: CDR1 SGDLS, CDR2 YYNGEE. This CDR3 is built from 15 residues. V lost 4 bases to trimming and J lost 1 base; unmatched junction nucleotides: 8.

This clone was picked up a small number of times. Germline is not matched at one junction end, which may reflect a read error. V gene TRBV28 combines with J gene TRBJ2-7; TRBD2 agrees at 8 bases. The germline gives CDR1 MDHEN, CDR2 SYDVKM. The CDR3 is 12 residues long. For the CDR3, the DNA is TGTGCCAGCAGGTTAAGCGGGGGTCTCTTCTCCTTC. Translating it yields CASRLSGGLFSF. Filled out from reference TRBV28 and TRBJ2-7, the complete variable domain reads DVKVTQSSRYLVKRTGEKVFLECVQDMDHENMFWYRQDPGLGLRLIYFSYDVKMKEKGDIPEGYSVSREKKERFSLILESASTNQTSMYLCASRLSGGLFSFGPGTRLTVT.

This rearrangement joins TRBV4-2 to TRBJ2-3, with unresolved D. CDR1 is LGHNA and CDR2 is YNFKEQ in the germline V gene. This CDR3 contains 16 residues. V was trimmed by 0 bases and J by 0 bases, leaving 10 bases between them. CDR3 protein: CASSQEGGRSTDTQYF. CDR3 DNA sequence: TGTGCCAGCAGCCAAGAAGGTGGCAGAAGCACAGATACGCAGTATTTT.

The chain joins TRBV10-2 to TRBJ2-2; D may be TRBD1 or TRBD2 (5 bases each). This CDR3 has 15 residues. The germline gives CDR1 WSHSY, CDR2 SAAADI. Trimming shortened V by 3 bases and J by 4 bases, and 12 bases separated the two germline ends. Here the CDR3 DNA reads TGCGCCAGCAGTGAACAGGCGGCGGGCACCGGGGAGCTGTTTTTT. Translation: CASSEQAAGTGELFF.

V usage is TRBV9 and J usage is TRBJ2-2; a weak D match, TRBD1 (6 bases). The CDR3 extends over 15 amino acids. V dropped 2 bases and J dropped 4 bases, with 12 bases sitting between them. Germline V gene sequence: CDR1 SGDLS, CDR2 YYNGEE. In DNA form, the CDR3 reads TGTGCCAGCAGCGTTGGGACAAGAAGCACCGGGGAGCTGTTTTTT. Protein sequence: CASSVGTRSTGELFF.

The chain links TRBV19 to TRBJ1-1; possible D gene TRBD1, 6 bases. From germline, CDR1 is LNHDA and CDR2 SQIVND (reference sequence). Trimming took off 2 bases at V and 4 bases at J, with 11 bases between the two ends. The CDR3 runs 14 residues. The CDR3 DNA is TGTGCCAGTAGTATAAAAAGGGGGAGCACTGAAGCTTTCTTT. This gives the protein CASSIKRGSTEAFF. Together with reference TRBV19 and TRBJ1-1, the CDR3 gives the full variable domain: DGGITQSPKYLFRKEGQNVTLSCEQNLNHDAMYWYRQDPGQGLRLIYYSQIVNDFQKGDIAEGYSVSREKKESFPLTVTSAQKNPTAFYLCASSIKRGSTEAFFGQGTRLTVV.

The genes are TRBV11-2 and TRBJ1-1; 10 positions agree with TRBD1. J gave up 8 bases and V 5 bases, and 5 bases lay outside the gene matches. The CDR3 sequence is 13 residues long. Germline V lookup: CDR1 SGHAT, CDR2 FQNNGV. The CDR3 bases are TGTGCCAGCAGCCGAGACAGGGGGCTGGAAGCTTTCTTT. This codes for CASSRDRGLEAFF.